This record looks at one T cell receptor (beta chain) sequence and its context. This specimen belongs to a study of chemoradiotherapy in HPV16-positive cancers. The V segment lost 3 bases and the J segment 0 bases; nucleotides outside the gene matches: 3. Germline CDR1 LNHNV, CDR2 YYDKDF (reference sequence). The CDR3 is made up of 18 amino acids. Sequencing used immunoSEQ multiplex PCR; TCRdb keeps in-frame clones, though not all of them. The table lists more than 5,000 clones, 88% of them singletons. This receptor was identified in a human donor with HPV-associated anogenital cancer. Sequencing used blood, obtained from a patient who underwent chemoradiotherapy. This chain joins TRBV15 and TRBJ2-3; 16 nucleotides match TRBD2. The CDR3 protein is CATSRGLAGGPSTDTQYF. CDR3 DNA sequence: TGTGCCACCAGCAGGGGACTAGCGGGGGGGCCTAGCACAGATACGCAGTATTTT.